This T cell receptor (beta chain) was sequenced during a study of PD-1 blockade in classical Hodgkin lymphoma. TCRdb keeps only in-frame clones here, not all; method: immunoSEQ multiplex PCR. The table lists roughly 70,000 clones, about two thirds of them singletons, with 7.5% to 10% in the top ten. Germline V gene sequence: CDR1 MNHEY, CDR2 SMNVEV (reference sequence). V dropped 6 bases and J dropped 2 bases, with 11 bases sitting between them. The CDR3 runs to 13 residues. There was relapse after autologous stem cell transplantation in every patient, and there was variation in brentuximab vedotin exposure.

V and J are TRBV27 and TRBJ2-7, with D perhaps being TRBD1 or TRBD2 (5 bases each). The receptor was isolated from a human donor with classical Hodgkin lymphoma. Sequencing used peripheral blood mononuclear cells (PBMCs), obtained before the second cycle of nivolumab. CDR3 sequence: CASSRDVTYEQYF. The CDR3, as DNA: TGTGCCAGCAGCCGGGACGTCACCTACGAGCAGTACTTC.